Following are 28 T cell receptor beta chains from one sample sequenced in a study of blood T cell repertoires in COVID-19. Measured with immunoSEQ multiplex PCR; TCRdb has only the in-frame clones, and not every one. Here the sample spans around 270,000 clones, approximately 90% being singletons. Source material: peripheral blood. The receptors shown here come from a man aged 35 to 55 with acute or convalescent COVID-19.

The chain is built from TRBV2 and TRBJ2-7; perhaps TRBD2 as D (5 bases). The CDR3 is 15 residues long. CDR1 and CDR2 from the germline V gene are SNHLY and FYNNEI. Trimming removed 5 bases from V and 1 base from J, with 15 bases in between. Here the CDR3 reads CASSLRLTASYEQYF. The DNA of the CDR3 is TGTGCCAGCAGTCTTCGACTAACCGCGTCCTACGAGCAGTACTTC. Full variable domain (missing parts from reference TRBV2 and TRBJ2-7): EPEVTQTPSHQVTQMGQEVILRCVPISNHLYFYWYRQILGQKVEFLVSFYNNEISEKSEIFDDQFSVERPDGSNFTLKIRSTKLEDSAMYFCASSLRLTASYEQYFGPGTRLTVT.

The CDR3 nucleotides are TGTGCCAGCCCCCTTCGTGAGGGCAATCAGCCCCAGCATTTT. This codes for CASPLREGNQPQHF. The chain is built from TRBV6-5 and TRBJ1-5, with unresolved D. Germline loops: CDR1 MNHEY, CDR2 SVGAGI. This CDR3 comprises 14 residues. Trimming left V 8 bases short and J 2 bases short, with 13 bases between.

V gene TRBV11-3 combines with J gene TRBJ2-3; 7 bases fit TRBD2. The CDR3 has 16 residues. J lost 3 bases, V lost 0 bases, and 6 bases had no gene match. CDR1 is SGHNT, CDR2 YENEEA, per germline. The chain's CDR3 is CASSLDGWRGTDTQYF. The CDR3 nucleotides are TGTGCCAGCAGCTTAGATGGTTGGCGGGGGACAGATACGCAGTATTTT.

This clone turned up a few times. CDR3 loop: CASSQGDRDYQPQHF. The CDR3 DNA is TGTGCCAGCAGCCAAGGGGACAGGGATTATCAGCCCCAGCATTTT. The chain carries TRBV4-2 and TRBJ1-5; 9 bases fit TRBD1. The CDR3 has 15 residues. V lost 1 base, J lost 5 bases, and 3 bases stayed unmatched. The germline V gene has CDR1 LGHNA and CDR2 YNFKEQ.

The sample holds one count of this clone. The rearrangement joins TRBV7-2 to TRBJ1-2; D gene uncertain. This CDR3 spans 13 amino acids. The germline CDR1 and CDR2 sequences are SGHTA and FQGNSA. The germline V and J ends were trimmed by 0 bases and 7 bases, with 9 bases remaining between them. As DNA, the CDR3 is TGTGCCAGCAGCTTAGCGATAGAGGCTGGCTACACCTTC. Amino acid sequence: CASSLAIEAGYTF.

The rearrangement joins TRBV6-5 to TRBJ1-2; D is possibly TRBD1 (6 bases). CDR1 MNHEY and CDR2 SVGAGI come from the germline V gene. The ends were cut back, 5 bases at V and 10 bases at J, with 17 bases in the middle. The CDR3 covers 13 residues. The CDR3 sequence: CASSPPGQGIYTF. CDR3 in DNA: TGTGCCAGCAGTCCGCCGGGCCAGGGGATCTACACCTTC.

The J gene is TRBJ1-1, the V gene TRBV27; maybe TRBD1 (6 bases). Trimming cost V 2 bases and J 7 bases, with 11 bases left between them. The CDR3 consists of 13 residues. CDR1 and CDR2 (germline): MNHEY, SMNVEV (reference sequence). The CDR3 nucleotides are TGTGCCAGCAGTTTAAACGGACAGTATGAAGCTTTCTTT. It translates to CASSLNGQYEAFF.

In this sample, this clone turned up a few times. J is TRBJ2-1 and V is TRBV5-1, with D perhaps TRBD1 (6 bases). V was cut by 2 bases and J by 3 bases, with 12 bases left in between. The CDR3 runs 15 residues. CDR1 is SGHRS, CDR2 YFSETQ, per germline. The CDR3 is CASSFLGQIYNEQFF. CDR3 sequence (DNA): TGCGCCAGCAGCTTTCTTGGACAGATCTACAATGAGCAGTTCTTC.

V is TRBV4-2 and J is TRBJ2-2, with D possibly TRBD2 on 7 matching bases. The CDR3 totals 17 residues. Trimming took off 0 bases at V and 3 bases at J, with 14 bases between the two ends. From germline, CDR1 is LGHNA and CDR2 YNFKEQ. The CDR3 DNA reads TGTGCCAGCAGCCAAGAGAGTACGGGGGGCGACACCGGGGAGCTGTTTTTT. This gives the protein CASSQESTGGDTGELFF.

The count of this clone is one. CDR3 coding DNA: TGTGCCAGCAGCCCGGCAGCTGGGACACTCAATGAAAAACTGTTTTTT. It yields the protein CASSPAAGTLNEKLFF. The rearrangement uses TRBV3-1 (or the pseudogene TRBV3-2) and TRBJ1-4; D is perhaps TRBD1 (6 bases). Germline-derived CDR1 and CDR2 are LGHDT and YNNKEL (reference sequence). The CDR3 is 16 amino acids. Deletions cut 4 bases from V and 5 bases from J, with 17 bases between.

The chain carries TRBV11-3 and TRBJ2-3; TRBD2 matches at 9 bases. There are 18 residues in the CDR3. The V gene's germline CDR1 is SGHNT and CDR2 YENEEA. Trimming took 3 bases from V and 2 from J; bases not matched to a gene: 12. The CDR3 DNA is TGTGCCAGCAGCTTCACCTCGGTTAGCGGGGGACTCACAGATACGCAGTATTTT. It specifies CASSFTSVSGGLTDTQYF.

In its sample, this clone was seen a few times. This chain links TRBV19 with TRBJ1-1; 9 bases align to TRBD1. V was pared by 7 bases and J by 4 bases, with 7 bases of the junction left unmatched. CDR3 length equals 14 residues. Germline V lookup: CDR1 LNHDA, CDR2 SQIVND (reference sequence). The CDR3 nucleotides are TGTGCCAGTATTGACAGGGGGGGTATCACTGAAGCTTTCTTT. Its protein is CASIDRGGITEAFF.

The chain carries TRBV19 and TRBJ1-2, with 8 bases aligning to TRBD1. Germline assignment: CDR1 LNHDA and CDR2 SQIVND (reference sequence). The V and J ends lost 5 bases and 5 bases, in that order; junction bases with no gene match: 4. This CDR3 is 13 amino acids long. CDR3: CASSFTGGYGYTF. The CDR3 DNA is TGTGCCAGTAGTTTCACAGGGGGATATGGCTACACCTTC. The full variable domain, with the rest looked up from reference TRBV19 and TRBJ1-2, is DGGITQSPKYLFRKEGQNVTLSCEQNLNHDAMYWYRQDPGQGLRLIYYSQIVNDFQKGDIAEGYSVSREKKESFPLTVTSAQKNPTAFYLCASSFTGGYGYTFGSGTRLTVV.

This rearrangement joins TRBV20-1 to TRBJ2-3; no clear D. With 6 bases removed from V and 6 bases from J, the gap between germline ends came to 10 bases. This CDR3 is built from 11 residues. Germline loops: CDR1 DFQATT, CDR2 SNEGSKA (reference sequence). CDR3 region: CSASVTDTQYF. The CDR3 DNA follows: TGCAGTGCAAGCGTCACGGATACGCAGTATTTT.

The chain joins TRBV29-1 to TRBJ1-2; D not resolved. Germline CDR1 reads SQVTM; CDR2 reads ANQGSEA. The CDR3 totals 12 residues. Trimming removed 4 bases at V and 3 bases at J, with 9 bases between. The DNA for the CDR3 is TGCAGCGTTGCCCCCACGGACTATGGCTACACCTTC. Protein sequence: CSVAPTDYGYTF.

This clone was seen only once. CDR3 sequence (DNA): TGTGCCAGCAGCTTAGCCGGGACTCTGTCCGGGGAGCTGTTTTTT. Translated, it gives CASSLAGTLSGELFF. The V gene is TRBV11-2, the J gene TRBJ2-2, with D possibly being TRBD2 (6 bases). The germline gives CDR1 SGHAT, CDR2 FQNNGV. The ends were cut back, 1 base at V and 6 bases at J, with 12 bases in the middle. The CDR3 totals 15 residues.

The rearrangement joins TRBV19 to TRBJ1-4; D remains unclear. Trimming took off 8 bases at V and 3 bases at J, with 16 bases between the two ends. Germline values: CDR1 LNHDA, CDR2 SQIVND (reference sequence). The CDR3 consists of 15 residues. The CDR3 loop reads CASGSSGNSNEKLFF. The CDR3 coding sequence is TGTGCCAGTGGGAGCTCGGGGAACTCTAATGAAAAACTGTTTTTT.

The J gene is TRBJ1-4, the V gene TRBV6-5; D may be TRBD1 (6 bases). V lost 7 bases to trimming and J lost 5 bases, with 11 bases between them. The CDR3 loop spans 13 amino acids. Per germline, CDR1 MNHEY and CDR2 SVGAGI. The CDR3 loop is CASKGGTNEKLFF. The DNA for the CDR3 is TGTGCCAGCAAAGGGGGTACCAATGAAAAACTGTTTTTT.

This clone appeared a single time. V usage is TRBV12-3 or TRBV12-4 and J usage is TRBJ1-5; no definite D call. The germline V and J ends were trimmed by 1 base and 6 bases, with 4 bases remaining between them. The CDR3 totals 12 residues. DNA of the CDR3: TGTGCCAGCAGTTTAGACAGTCAGCCCCAGCATTTT. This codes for CASSLDSQPQHF.

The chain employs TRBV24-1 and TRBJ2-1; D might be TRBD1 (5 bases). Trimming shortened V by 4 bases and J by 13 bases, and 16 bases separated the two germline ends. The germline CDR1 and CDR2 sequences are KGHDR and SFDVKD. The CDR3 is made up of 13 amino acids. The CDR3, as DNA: TGTGCCACCAGTGACCCCGACAGTCCCTCCCAGTTCTTC. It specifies CATSDPDSPSQFF.

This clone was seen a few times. The CDR3 spells CASSGQGAGEQYF. The CDR3 DNA reads as TGTGCCAGCAGTGGACAGGGGGCGGGGGAGCAGTACTTC. The V and J genes are TRBV2 and TRBJ2-7; 10 bases align to TRBD1. Trimming cost V 4 bases and J 7 bases; bases outside gene matches: 4. The CDR3 consists of 13 residues. The germline gives CDR1 SNHLY, CDR2 FYNNEI.

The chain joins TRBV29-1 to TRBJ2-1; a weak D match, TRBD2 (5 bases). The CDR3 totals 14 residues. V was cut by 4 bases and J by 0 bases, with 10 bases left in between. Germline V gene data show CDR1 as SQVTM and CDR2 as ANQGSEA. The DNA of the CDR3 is TGCAGCGTTGCCAGAGGGAACTCCTACAATGAGCAGTTCTTC. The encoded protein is CSVARGNSYNEQFF.

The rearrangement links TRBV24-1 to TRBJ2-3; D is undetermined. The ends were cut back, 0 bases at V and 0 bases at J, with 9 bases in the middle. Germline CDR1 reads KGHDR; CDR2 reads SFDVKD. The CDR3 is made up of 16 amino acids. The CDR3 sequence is CATSDLYPPSTDTQYF. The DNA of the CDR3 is TGTGCCACCAGTGATTTGTATCCTCCTAGCACAGATACGCAGTATTTT.

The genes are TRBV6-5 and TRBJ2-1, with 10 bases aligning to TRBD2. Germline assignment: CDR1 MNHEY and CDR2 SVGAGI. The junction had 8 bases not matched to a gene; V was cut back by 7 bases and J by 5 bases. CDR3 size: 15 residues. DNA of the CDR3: TGTGCCAGCATGTTAATGCTAGCGGGGGACAATGAGCAGTTCTTC. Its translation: CASMLMLAGDNEQFF.

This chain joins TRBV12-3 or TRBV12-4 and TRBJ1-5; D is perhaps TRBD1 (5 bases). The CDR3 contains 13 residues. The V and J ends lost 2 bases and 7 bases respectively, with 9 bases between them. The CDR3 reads CASSLREGQPQHF. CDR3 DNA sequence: TGTGCCAGCAGTTTAAGGGAGGGGCAGCCCCAGCATTTT.

In DNA, the CDR3 is TGTGCTAGTGGGGGGGGAGGTGAAGCTTTCTTT. Amino acids: CASGGGGEAFF. The genes are TRBV12-5 and TRBJ1-1, with D possibly being TRBD1 (5 bases). CDR1 is LGHNT, CDR2 FRNRAP, per germline. With 6 bases removed from V and 7 bases from J, the gap between germline ends came to 9 bases. The CDR3 runs 11 residues.

This CDR3 reads CASSLAGSRFPNQPQHF. The CDR3 coding sequence is TGTGCCAGCAGCTTGGCAGGCAGTAGGTTTCCCAATCAGCCCCAGCATTTT. The gene calls are TRBV5-8 and TRBJ1-5; D unresolved. V lost 0 bases and J 3 bases, leaving 16 bases between the germline ends. The CDR3 has 17 amino acids. Germline CDR1 SGHTS, CDR2 YDEGEE.

This CDR3 reads CASSLSTGGSRDTQYF. DNA for the CDR3: TGTGCCAGCAGCCTCAGCACAGGGGGAAGTAGGGATACGCAGTATTTT. The chain links TRBV11-2 to TRBJ2-3; 8 positions match TRBD1. Unmatched junction bases numbered 13, after V lost 5 bases and J lost 6 bases. Germline V gives CDR1 SGHAT, CDR2 FQNNGV. This CDR3 comprises 16 residues.